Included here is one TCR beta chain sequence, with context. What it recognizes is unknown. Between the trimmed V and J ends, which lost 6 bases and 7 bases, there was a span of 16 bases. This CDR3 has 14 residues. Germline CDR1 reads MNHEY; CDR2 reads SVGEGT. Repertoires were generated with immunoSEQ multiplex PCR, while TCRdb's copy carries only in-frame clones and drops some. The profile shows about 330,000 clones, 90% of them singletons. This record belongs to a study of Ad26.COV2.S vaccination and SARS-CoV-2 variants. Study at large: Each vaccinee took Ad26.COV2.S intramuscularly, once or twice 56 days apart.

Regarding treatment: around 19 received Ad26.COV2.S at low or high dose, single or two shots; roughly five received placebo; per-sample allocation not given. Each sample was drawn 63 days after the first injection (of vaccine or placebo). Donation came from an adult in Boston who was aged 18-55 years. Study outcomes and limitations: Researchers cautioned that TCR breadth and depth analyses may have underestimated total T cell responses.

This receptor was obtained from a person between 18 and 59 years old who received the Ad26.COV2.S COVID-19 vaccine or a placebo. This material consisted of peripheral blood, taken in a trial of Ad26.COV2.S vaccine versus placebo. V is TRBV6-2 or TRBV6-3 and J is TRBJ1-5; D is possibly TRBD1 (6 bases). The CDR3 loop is CASSLGGRRQPQHF. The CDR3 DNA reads TGTGCCAGCAGCCTGGGGGGGCGCAGGCAGCCCCAGCATTTT.